This T cell receptor (beta chain) was recorded in a study of shared clonotypes between healthy human individuals (dated by TCRdb to about 2020). Concerning the study at large: The cohort comprised a couple of women and three men aged 18 to 49 years. Per donor, three plates each were used for CD4 naive and CD4 memory, two for CD8 naive, and one for CD8 memory. To estimate repertoire size and how much clonotype sharing occurs between individuals, the study deeply sequenced the blood TCR repertoires of roughly 5 healthy adults. Different laboratories and diverse techniques were used to prepare libraries and sequence TCR repertoires, to increase sequencing depth and limit assay-specific biases. Each donor's leukapheresis produced roughly between roughly 0.85 and 9.5 billion PBMCs.

Using the deep immunoSEQ assay, multiplex PCR amplified TCR CDR3 regions from genomic DNA. For each cell subset, the extracted genomic DNA was distributed evenly across all wells of several immunoSEQ 96-well plates, and each plate served as one replicate. Each replicate PCR for sorted subsets received around 0.2 ug genomic DNA, equal to tens of thousands of T cell genomes. The purified libraries were quantified using a Qubit 3.0 fluorometer, sized with a Bioanalyzer 2100, and then quantified again using the KAPA Library Quantification kit. Every immunoSEQ 96-well plate was sequenced on a dedicated single-read 150-cycle Illumina NextSeq 550 flow cell. Per the source publication's procedure: Because the immunoSEQ output held only junctional sequences and lacked quality scores, the filtering could not match the filtering applied to full-length reads. To assign V/J genes and CDR3, sequences were annotated against IMGT germline references using PyIR, a Python wrapper for IgBLAST v1.9. Reads were filtered out if the reads had weak V/J assignments (E-value above 1e-6), no CDR3, stop codons, out-of-frame junctions, or ambiguous translated residues. A V3J clonotype was defined by an identical inferred V gene, J gene, and CDR3 amino acid sequence. Percentage overlap between repertoires was computed as shared unique clonotypes divided by the size of the smaller repertoire. Richness of each repertoire was evaluated using RTK rarefaction, the Chao1 estimator, and Recon v2.1 estimates of unobserved clonotypes. Generation probabilities for all TCRbeta clonotypes obtained by the gDNA method from a few donors were computed using OLGA. Not all clones reach the TCRdb copy of this immuneACCESS table, which keeps in-frame sequences only. Checked studies attribute under half of the gap to unresolved V genes and leave the rest unexplained. The V and J calls and clone size come from that table; D and trimming were worked out from the DNA. The sample table lists more than 2 million clones, roughly 95% of them with a count of one. The ten most abundant clones make up around 0.13% of the sample.

In regard to this clone: Its antigen remains unidentified. Base qualities are missing; no much larger clone stands one base away.

The germline V gene supplies CDR1 MNHNS and CDR2 SASEGT. The CDR3 numbers 17 residues from cysteine through phenylalanine. The read is trimmed to its CDR3 DNA, 51 bases read in frame from base 1. At the junction V is shortened by 4 bases and J by 5 bases; bases outside the gene matches: 16. General conclusions and limits of the study: Rarefaction of sorted-subset datasets indicated incomplete sequencing despite the large sequencing depth. Sampling was limited to blood, and TCR repertoires in tissue likely differ from TCR repertoires in blood. Because the study included a small number of donors, the genetic and exposure-history diversity represented was limited. Compared with non-shared clonotypes, the clonotypes found in all four sorted-subset donors had higher generation probabilities. Approximately 4.8% of naive CD4, more than 3% of naive CD8, approximately 2.2% of memory CD4, and 0.35% to 0.4% of memory CD8 clonotypes were shared across a few donors. Naive subsets generally had larger estimated clonotype richness than memory subsets did. Based on pairwise subsampling, the degree of clonotype sharing among donors was expected to be affected by sequencing depth.

The donors were healthy, HIV-negative adults with no recently reported acute infections or vaccinations. Every donor was a Caucasian adult residing in Nashville, Tennessee, USA. Magnetic negative selection was used to enrich CD4+ T cells, after which naive cells were positively selected on CD45RA and the negative fraction became the memory subset. Blood was collected by leukapheresis, and PBMCs were isolated by Ficoll-Histopaque density gradient centrifugation and then cryopreserved in liquid nitrogen vapor phase. Analytical flow cytometry was used to check the purity and quantity of each magnetically sorted T cell population. Genomic DNA was isolated from every sorted fraction and measured by UV absorbance on a Nanodrop 2000c.

The chain was built from TRBV6-1 and TRBJ2-5; TRBD1 agrees with 7 junctional bases. The specimen was naive CD4+ T cells sorted from blood. The meaning of the sample's cell subset or site label: CD45RA+ positively selected. The receptor comes from a man aged 18 to 35 in good health. This receptor carries the CDR3 CASSGRGQGPRRETQYF. The bases are TGTGCCAGCAGTGGAAGGGGGCAGGGGCCGCGGAGGGAGACCCAGTACTTC.